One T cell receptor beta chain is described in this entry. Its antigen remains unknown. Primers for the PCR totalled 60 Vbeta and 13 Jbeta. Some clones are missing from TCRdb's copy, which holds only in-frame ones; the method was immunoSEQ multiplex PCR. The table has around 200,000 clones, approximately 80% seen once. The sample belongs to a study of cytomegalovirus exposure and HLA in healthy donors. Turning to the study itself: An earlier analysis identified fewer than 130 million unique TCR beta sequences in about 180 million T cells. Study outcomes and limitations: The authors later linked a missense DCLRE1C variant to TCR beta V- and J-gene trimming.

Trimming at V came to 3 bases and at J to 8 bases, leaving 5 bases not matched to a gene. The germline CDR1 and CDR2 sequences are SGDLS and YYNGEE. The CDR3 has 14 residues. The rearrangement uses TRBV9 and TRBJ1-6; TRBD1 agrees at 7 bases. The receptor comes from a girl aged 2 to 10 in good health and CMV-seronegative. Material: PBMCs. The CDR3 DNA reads TGTGCCAGCAGCGCCCGGGACAGATATTCACCCCTCCACTTT. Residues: CASSARDRYSPLHF.